Listed below are T cell receptor beta chains from one sample, sequenced in a study of blood T cell repertoires in COVID-19. Only in-frame clones appear in the TCRdb table, and some are missing; sequencing was by immunoSEQ multiplex PCR. This repertoire shows around 310,000 clones, over 75% found once; its top ten account for over 4.5%. Sequenced sample: PBMCs or T cells enriched from blood (not recorded which). The source is a man younger than 45 who had recovered from COVID-19. CDR3s include the opening cysteine and the closing phenylalanine or tryptophan. Fields, in order: CDR3 protein, CDR3 DNA, clone size, V gene, D gene, J gene. D genes are given only for firm matches. For some rows the clone size is stated as once, few or many, or as a class when expanded; others skip it.

CDR3aa: CSASDGQGAAFF
CDR3nt: TGCAGTGCTAGTGACGGACAGGGTGCCGCTTTCTTT
abundance: -
v_gene: TRBV20-1
d_gene: TRBD1
j_gene: TRBJ1-1

CDR3aa: CASSVRTSEVNEQFF
CDR3nt: TGTGCCAGCAGTGTTCGGACTAGCGAGGTCAATGAGCAGTTCTTC
abundance: -
v_gene: TRBV2
d_gene: TRBD2
j_gene: TRBJ2-1

CDR3aa: CATTKLRLGTGRQNYGYTF
CDR3nt: TGTGCCACTACGAAACTTAGACTCGGGACAGGGCGGCAGAACTATGGCTACACCTTC
abundance: -
v_gene: TRBV28
d_gene: TRBD1
j_gene: TRBJ1-2

CDR3aa: CASSGGQGAPEAFF
CDR3nt: TGCGCCAGCAGCGGCGGACAGGGGGCTCCTGAAGCTTTCTTT
abundance: -
v_gene: TRBV5-1
d_gene: TRBD1
j_gene: TRBJ1-1

CDR3aa: CASGGFEAFF
CDR3nt: TGTGCCAGCGGGGGGTTTGAAGCTTTCTTT
abundance: -
v_gene: TRBV12-3/TRBV12-4
d_gene: -
j_gene: TRBJ1-1

CDR3aa: CASKDRISSYEQYF
CDR3nt: TGTGCCAGCAAGGACAGGATCAGTTCCTACGAGCAGTACTTC
abundance: -
v_gene: TRBV6-5
d_gene: TRBD1
j_gene: TRBJ2-7

CDR3aa: CASSLFPGVSYEQYF
CDR3nt: TGTGCCAGCAGTTTATTTCCGGGGGTCTCCTACGAGCAGTACTTC
abundance: -
v_gene: TRBV27
d_gene: -
j_gene: TRBJ2-7

CDR3aa: CASSLIGGTDLYYYNEQFF
CDR3nt: TGTGCCAGCAGCTTAATAGGAGGGACAGACCTATACTACTACAATGAGCAGTTCTTC
abundance: -
v_gene: TRBV7-9
d_gene: -
j_gene: TRBJ2-1

CDR3aa: CASSSDRREMNTEAFF
CDR3nt: TGTGCCAGCTCATCCGACAGGCGGGAGATGAACACTGAAGCTTTCTTT
abundance: -
v_gene: TRBV18
d_gene: -
j_gene: TRBJ1-1

CDR3aa: CASSQLQGGYYYEQYF
CDR3nt: TGTGCCAGCAGTCAATTGCAGGGGGGTTATTACTACGAGCAGTACTTC
abundance: -
v_gene: TRBV28
d_gene: -
j_gene: TRBJ2-7

CDR3aa: CASSLEGKYGYTF
CDR3nt: TGTGCCAGCAGCTTGGAGGGGAAATATGGCTACACCTTC
abundance: few
v_gene: TRBV5-6
d_gene: -
j_gene: TRBJ1-2

CDR3aa: CASSPPSARGSQPQHF
CDR3nt: TGTGCCAGCAGTCCCCCTTCGGCCAGGGGAAGTCAGCCCCAGCATTTT
abundance: -
v_gene: TRBV28
d_gene: -
j_gene: TRBJ1-5

CDR3aa: CASGTGQVLNTEAFF
CDR3nt: TGTGCCAGCGGGACAGGACAGGTACTGAACACTGAAGCTTTCTTT
abundance: -
v_gene: TRBV7-9
d_gene: TRBD1
j_gene: TRBJ1-1

CDR3aa: CASRITQGPAEAFF
CDR3nt: TGTGCCAGCAGAATTACGCAGGGGCCAGCTGAAGCTTTCTTT
abundance: -
v_gene: TRBV2
d_gene: -
j_gene: TRBJ1-1

CDR3aa: CASSDPSAETQYF
CDR3nt: TGTGCCAGCAGTGATCCTAGCGCAGAGACCCAGTACTTC
abundance: -
v_gene: TRBV25-1
d_gene: -
j_gene: TRBJ2-5

CDR3aa: CASFSGGKGYTF
CDR3nt: TGTGCCAGCTTTTCCGGAGGGAAGGGCTACACCTTC
abundance: -
v_gene: TRBV28
d_gene: -
j_gene: TRBJ1-2

CDR3aa: CASSSDREASYEQYF
CDR3nt: TGTGCCAGCAGCTCGGACAGGGAGGCATCCTACGAGCAGTACTTC
abundance: -
v_gene: TRBV5-6
d_gene: TRBD1
j_gene: TRBJ2-7

CDR3aa: CASSERSGNNQPQHF
CDR3nt: TGTGCCAGCAGTGAAAGGTCGGGAAACAATCAGCCCCAGCATTTT
abundance: -
v_gene: TRBV2
d_gene: -
j_gene: TRBJ1-5

CDR3aa: CASSRVGNTGELFF
CDR3nt: TGTGCCAGTAGCAGGGTGGGTAACACCGGGGAGCTGTTTTTT
abundance: once
v_gene: TRBV19
d_gene: -
j_gene: TRBJ2-2

CDR3aa: CASSSPDRVGYEQYF
CDR3nt: TGCGCCAGCAGCTCTCCGGACAGGGTGGGCTACGAGCAGTACTTC
abundance: -
v_gene: TRBV5-1
d_gene: TRBD1
j_gene: TRBJ2-7

CDR3aa: CASSFSGGVFNEQFF
CDR3nt: TGTGCCAGCAGCTTCAGTGGCGGGGTGTTCAATGAGCAGTTCTTC
abundance: -
v_gene: TRBV7-9
d_gene: -
j_gene: TRBJ2-1

CDR3aa: CASSQDIKADRRTEAFF
CDR3nt: TGTGCCAGCAGTCAGGATATAAAAGCAGACCGTCGCACTGAAGCTTTCTTT
abundance: -
v_gene: TRBV28
d_gene: -
j_gene: TRBJ1-1

CDR3aa: CSASVVYEQYF
CDR3nt: TGCAGTGCTAGTGTCGTATACGAGCAGTACTTC
abundance: -
v_gene: TRBV20-1
d_gene: -
j_gene: TRBJ2-7

CDR3aa: CATSRPFSRGAETQYF
CDR3nt: TGTGCCACCAGCAGGCCATTCAGCCGGGGGGCAGAGACCCAGTACTTC
abundance: -
v_gene: TRBV15
d_gene: -
j_gene: TRBJ2-5

CDR3aa: CASSAGGYEQYF
CDR3nt: TGTGCCAGCTCGGCGGGGGGGTACGAGCAGTACTTC
abundance: -
v_gene: TRBV5-4
d_gene: TRBD2
j_gene: TRBJ2-7

CDR3aa: CASSSMTGTGELFF
CDR3nt: TGTGCCAGCAGCTCAATGACAGGGACCGGGGAGCTGTTTTTT
abundance: -
v_gene: TRBV11-3
d_gene: TRBD1
j_gene: TRBJ2-2

CDR3aa: CASSSRLDSYEQYF
CDR3nt: TGTGCCAGCAGTAGCCGACTGGACAGCTACGAGCAGTACTTC
abundance: -
v_gene: TRBV6-5
d_gene: -
j_gene: TRBJ2-7

CDR3aa: CASSPIRDHTGELFF
CDR3nt: TGTGCCAGCTCACCAATTCGAGATCACACCGGGGAGCTGTTTTTT
abundance: -
v_gene: TRBV18
d_gene: -
j_gene: TRBJ2-2

CDR3aa: CASSSVSSGNTIYF
CDR3nt: TGTGCCAGCAGCTCAGTAAGCTCTGGAAACACCATATATTTT
abundance: -
v_gene: TRBV3-1/TRBV3-2
d_gene: -
j_gene: TRBJ1-3

CDR3aa: CASSYRGLAGAMTYEQYF
CDR3nt: TGTGCCAGCAGCTACCGAGGACTAGCGGGGGCGATGACCTACGAGCAGTACTTC
abundance: -
v_gene: TRBV7-9
d_gene: TRBD2
j_gene: TRBJ2-7

CDR3aa: CASSFAGSTDTQYF
CDR3nt: TGCGCCAGCAGCTTCGCAGGCAGCACAGATACGCAGTATTTT
abundance: -
v_gene: TRBV5-1
d_gene: -
j_gene: TRBJ2-3

CDR3aa: CASSPTEGGTEAFF
CDR3nt: TGTGCCAGCTCACCAACGGAGGGAGGCACTGAAGCTTTCTTT
abundance: once
v_gene: TRBV18
d_gene: -
j_gene: TRBJ1-1

CDR3aa: CAWMWTRYGYTF
CDR3nt: TGTGCCTGGATGTGGACTCGGTATGGCTACACCTTC
abundance: few
v_gene: TRBV30
d_gene: -
j_gene: TRBJ1-2

CDR3aa: CASSFSRGSITNEKLFF
CDR3nt: TGTGCCAGCAGTTTTTCCAGGGGGAGCATAACTAATGAAAAACTGTTTTTT
abundance: -
v_gene: TRBV28
d_gene: TRBD1
j_gene: TRBJ1-4

CDR3aa: CSVAGAAGGLNTEAFF
CDR3nt: TGCAGCGTTGCCGGTGCCGCAGGGGGCCTGAACACTGAAGCTTTCTTT
abundance: -
v_gene: TRBV29-1
d_gene: TRBD1
j_gene: TRBJ1-1

CDR3aa: CASSQDSQPQHF
CDR3nt: TGTGCCAGCAGCCAAGACAGTCAGCCCCAGCATTTT
abundance: -
v_gene: TRBV7-9
d_gene: -
j_gene: TRBJ1-5

CDR3aa: CASSRGGKGNEQYF
CDR3nt: TGTGCCAGCAGCCGTGGAGGGAAAGGAAACGAGCAGTACTTC
abundance: -
v_gene: TRBV11-2
d_gene: -
j_gene: TRBJ2-7

CDR3aa: CASGGQGTLEQYF
CDR3nt: TGTGCCAGCGGGGGACAGGGGACGCTCGAGCAGTACTTC
abundance: -
v_gene: TRBV28
d_gene: TRBD1
j_gene: TRBJ2-7

CDR3aa: CASSNPGTGAYSNQPQHF
CDR3nt: TGTGCCAGTAGCAACCCCGGGACAGGGGCATATAGCAATCAGCCCCAGCATTTT
abundance: -
v_gene: TRBV19
d_gene: TRBD1
j_gene: TRBJ1-5

CDR3aa: CASSFDRGGDGELFF
CDR3nt: TGTGCCAGCAGTTTCGACAGGGGGGGGGACGGGGAGCTGTTTTTT
abundance: -
v_gene: TRBV27
d_gene: TRBD1
j_gene: TRBJ2-2

CDR3aa: CASSSRVSQPQHF
CDR3nt: TGTGCCAGTAGTAGCAGGGTGTCGCAGCCCCAGCATTTT
abundance: -
v_gene: TRBV19
d_gene: -
j_gene: TRBJ1-5

CDR3aa: CASSAGGRGTDTQYF
CDR3nt: TGCGCCAGCAGTGCCGGAGGTAGAGGTACAGATACGCAGTATTTT
abundance: -
v_gene: TRBV10-1
d_gene: -
j_gene: TRBJ2-3

CDR3aa: CASSPGQGASYEQYF
CDR3nt: TGTGCCAGCAGCCCGGGACAGGGGGCTTCCTACGAGCAGTACTTC
abundance: -
v_gene: TRBV11-3
d_gene: TRBD1
j_gene: TRBJ2-7

CDR3aa: CASSSDRGMLSSGNTIYF
CDR3nt: TGTGCCAGCAGCTCGGACAGGGGCATGCTAAGCTCTGGAAACACCATATATTTT
abundance: -
v_gene: TRBV11-2
d_gene: TRBD1
j_gene: TRBJ1-3

CDR3aa: CASSSSFGDTQYF
CDR3nt: TGTGCCAGCAGCTCTAGCTTCGGAGATACGCAGTATTTT
abundance: -
v_gene: TRBV11-1
d_gene: -
j_gene: TRBJ2-3

CDR3aa: CASSLLAGGTDTQYF
CDR3nt: TGTGCCAGCAGTTTACTAGCGGGGGGGACAGATACGCAGTATTTT
abundance: -
v_gene: TRBV28
d_gene: TRBD2
j_gene: TRBJ2-3

CDR3aa: CASSKTSGVSYEQYF
CDR3nt: TGTGCCAGCTCTAAGACTAGCGGGGTTTCCTACGAGCAGTACTTC
abundance: -
v_gene: TRBV7-2
d_gene: TRBD2
j_gene: TRBJ2-7